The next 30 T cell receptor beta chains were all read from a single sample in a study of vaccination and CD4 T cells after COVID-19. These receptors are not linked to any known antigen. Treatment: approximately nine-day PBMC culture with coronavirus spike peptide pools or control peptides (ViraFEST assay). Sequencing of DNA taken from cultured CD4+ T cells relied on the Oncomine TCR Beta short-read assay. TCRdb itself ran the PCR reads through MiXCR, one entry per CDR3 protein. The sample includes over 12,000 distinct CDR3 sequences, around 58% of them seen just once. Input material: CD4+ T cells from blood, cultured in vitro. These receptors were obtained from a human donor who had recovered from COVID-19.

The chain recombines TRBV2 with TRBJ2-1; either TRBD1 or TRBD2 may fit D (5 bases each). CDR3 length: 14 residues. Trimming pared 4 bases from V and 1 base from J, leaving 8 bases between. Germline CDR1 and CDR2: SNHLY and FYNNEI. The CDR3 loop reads CASSGGFSYNEQFF. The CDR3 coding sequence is TGTGCCAGCAGTGGGGGGTTTTCCTACAATGAGCAGTTCTTC.

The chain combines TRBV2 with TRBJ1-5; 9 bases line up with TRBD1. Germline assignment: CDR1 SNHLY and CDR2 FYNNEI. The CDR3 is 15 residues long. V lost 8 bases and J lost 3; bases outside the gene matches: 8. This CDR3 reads CASQMDRGYNQPQHF. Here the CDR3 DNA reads TGTGCCAGCCAGATGGACAGGGGTTACAATCAGCCCCAGCATTTT. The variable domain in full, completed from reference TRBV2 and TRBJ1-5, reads EPEVTQTPSHQVTQMGQEVILRCVPISNHLYFYWYRQILGQKVEFLVSFYNNEISEKSEIFDDQFSVERPDGSNFTLKIRSTKLEDSAMYFCASQMDRGYNQPQHFGDGTRLSIL.

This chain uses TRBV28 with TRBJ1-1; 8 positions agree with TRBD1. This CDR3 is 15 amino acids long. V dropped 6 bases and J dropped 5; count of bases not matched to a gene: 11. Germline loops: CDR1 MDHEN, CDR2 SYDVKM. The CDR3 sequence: CASRSGQGGKTEAFF. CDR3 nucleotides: TGTGCCAGCAGATCCGGACAGGGAGGGAAAACTGAAGCTTTCTTT.

CDR3 in DNA: TGTGCCAGCAGCTTAGCGGCGCTGACTCGCACAGATACGCAGTATTTT. Translation gives CASSLAALTRTDTQYF. This chain joins TRBV7-8 and TRBJ2-3; D uncertain. The CDR3 extends over 16 amino acids. Germline V gene data show CDR1 as SGHVS and CDR2 as FQNEAQ. Trimming left V 0 bases short and J 1 base short, with 11 bases between.

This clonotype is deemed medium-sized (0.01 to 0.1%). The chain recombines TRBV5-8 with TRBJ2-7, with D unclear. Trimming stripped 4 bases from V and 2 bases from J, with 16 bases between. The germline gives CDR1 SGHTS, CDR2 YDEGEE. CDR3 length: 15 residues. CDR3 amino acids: CASSLLASEAYEQYF. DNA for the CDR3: TGTGCCAGCAGCCTCCTGGCTAGTGAAGCCTACGAGCAGTACTTC. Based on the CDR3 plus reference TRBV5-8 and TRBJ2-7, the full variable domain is EAGVTQSPTHLIKTRGQQATLRCSPISGHTSVYWYQQALGLGLQFLLWYDEGEERNRGNFPPRFSGRQFPNYSSELNVNALELEDSALYLCASSLLASEAYEQYFGPGTRLTVT.

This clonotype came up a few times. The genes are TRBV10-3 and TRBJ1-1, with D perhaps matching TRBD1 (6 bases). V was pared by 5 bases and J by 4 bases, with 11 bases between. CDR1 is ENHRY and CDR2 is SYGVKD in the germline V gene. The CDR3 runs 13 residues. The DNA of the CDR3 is TGTGCCATCAGTAACAGGGATAGCACTGAAGCTTTCTTT. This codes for CAISNRDSTEAFF.

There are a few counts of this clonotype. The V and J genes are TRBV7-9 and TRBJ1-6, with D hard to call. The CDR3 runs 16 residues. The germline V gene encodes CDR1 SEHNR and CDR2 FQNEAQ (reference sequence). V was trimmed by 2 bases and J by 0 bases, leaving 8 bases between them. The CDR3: CASSLTRSSYNSPLHF. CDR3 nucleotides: TGTGCCAGCAGCTTAACGAGGAGCTCCTATAATTCACCCCTCCACTTT.

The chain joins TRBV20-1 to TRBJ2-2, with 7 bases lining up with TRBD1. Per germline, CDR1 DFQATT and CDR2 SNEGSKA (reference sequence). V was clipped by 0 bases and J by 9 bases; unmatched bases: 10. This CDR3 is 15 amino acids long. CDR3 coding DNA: TGCAGTGCTAGAGATCAGGACCAAGGGGGCCGGGAGCTGTTTTTT. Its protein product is CSARDQDQGGRELFF.

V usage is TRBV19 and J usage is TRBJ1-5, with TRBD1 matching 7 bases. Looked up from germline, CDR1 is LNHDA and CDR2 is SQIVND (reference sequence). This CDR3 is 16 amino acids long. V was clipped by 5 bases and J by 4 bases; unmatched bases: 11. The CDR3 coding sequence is TGTGCCAGTAGTCCGCGCCCCGGGACAGCAAATCAGCCCCAGCATTTT. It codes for CASSPRPGTANQPQHF. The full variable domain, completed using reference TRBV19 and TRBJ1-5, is DGGITQSPKYLFRKEGQNVTLSCEQNLNHDAMYWYRQDPGQGLRLIYYSQIVNDFQKGDIAEGYSVSREKKESFPLTVTSAQKNPTAFYLCASSPRPGTANQPQHFGDGTRLSIL.

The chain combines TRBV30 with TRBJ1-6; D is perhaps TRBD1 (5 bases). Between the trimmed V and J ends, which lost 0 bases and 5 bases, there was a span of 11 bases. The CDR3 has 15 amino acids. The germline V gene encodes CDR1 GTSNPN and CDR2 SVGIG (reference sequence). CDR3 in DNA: TGTGCCTGGAGTGTAAGTGGGACGGATAATTCACCCCTCCACTTT. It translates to CAWSVSGTDNSPLHF.

In DNA, the CDR3 is TGCAGTGCTAGAGTTTTTCTAGAGCTGAACACTGAAGCTTTCTTT. It yields the protein CSARVFLELNTEAFF. J is TRBJ1-1 and V is TRBV20-1; D remains unclear. The CDR3 has 15 residues. The V and J ends lost 1 base and 0 bases respectively, with 12 bases between them. The germline CDR1 and CDR2 sequences are DFQATT and SNEGSKA (reference sequence).

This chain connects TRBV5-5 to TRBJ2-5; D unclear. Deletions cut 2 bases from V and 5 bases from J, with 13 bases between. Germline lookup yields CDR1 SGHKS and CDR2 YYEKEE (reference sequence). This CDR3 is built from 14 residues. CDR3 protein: CASSFLNLRETQYF. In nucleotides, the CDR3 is TGTGCCAGCAGCTTCCTTAACCTGAGGGAGACCCAGTACTTC.

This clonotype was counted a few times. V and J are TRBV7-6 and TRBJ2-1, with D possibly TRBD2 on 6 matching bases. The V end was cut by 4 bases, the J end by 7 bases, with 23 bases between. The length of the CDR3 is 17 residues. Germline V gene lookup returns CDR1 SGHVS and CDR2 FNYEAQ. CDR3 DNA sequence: TGTGCCAGCAGCTCTTACTCCTTGGGGGGAGGAGGAAATGAGCAGTTCTTC. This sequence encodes CASSSYSLGGGGNEQFF.

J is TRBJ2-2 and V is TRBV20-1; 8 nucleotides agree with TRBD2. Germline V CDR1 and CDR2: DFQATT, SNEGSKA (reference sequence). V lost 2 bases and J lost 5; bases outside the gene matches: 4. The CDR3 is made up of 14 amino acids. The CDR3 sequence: CSARSGGSTGELFF. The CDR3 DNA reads TGCAGTGCTAGATCGGGGGGGAGTACCGGGGAGCTGTTTTTT.

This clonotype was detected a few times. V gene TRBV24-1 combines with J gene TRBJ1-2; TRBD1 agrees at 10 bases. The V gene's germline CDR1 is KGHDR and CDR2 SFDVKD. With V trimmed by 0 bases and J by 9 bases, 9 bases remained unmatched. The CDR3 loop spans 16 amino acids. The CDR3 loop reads CATSDLLPGQGFRYTF. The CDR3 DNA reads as TGTGCCACCAGTGATTTGTTGCCGGGACAGGGGTTTCGCTACACCTTC.

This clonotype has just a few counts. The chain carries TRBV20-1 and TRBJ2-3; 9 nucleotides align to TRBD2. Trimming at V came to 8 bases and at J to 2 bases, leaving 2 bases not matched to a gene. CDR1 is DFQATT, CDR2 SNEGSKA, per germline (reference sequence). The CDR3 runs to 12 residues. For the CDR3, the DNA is TGCAGTCGGACTAGCGACACAGATACGCAGTATTTT. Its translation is CSRTSDTDTQYF.

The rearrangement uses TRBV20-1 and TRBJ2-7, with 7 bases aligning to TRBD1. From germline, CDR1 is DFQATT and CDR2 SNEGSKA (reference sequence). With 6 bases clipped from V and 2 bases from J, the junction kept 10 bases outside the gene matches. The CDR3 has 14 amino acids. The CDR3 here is CSAISPGGTYEQYF. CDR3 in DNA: TGCAGTGCCATATCACCAGGGGGTACCTACGAGCAGTACTTC.

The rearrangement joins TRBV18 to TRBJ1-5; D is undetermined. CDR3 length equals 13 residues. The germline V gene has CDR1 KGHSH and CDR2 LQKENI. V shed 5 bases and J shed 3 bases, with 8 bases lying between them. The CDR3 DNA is TGTGCCAGCTCAGAGGGTACCAATCAGCCCCAGCATTTT. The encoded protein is CASSEGTNQPQHF.

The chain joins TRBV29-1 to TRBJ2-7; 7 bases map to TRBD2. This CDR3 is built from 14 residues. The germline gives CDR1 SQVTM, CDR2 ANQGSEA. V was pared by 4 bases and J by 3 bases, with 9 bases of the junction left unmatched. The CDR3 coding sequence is TGCAGCGTTGCCGAACTAGCGCCTCTCTACGAGCAGTACTTC. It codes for CSVAELAPLYEQYF.

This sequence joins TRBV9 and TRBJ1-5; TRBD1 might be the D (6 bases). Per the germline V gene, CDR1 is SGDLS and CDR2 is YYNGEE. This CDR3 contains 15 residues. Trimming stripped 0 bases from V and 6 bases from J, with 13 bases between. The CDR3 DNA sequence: TGTGCCAGCAGCGTAGCCCCAGGGGAGGGTCAGCCCCAGCATTTT. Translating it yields CASSVAPGEGQPQHF. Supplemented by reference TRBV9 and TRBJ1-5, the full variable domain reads DSGVTQTPKHLITATGQRVTLRCSPRSGDLSVYWYQQSLDQGLQFLIQYYNGEERAKGNILERFSAQQFPDLHSELNLSSLELGDSALYFCASSVAPGEGQPQHFGDGTRLSIL.

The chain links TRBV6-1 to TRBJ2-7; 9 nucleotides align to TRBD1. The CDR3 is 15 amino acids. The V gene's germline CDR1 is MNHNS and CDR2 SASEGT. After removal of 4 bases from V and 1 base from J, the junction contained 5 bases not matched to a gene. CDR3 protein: CASSAPGQGSYEQYF. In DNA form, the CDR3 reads TGTGCCAGCAGTGCCCCGGGACAGGGTTCCTACGAGCAGTACTTC.

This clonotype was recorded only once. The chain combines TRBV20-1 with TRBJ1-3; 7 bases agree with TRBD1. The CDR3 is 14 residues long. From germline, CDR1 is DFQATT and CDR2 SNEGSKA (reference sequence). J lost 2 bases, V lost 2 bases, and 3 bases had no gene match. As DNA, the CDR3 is TGCAGTGCTAGAAGGCAGGGGGCTGGAAACACCATATATTTT. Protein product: CSARRQGAGNTIYF.

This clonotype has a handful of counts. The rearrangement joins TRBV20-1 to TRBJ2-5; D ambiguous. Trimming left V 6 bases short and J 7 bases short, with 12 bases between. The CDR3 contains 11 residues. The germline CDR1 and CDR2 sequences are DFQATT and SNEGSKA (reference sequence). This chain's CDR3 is CSAPLKATQYF. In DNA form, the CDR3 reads TGCAGTGCCCCTCTTAAGGCGACCCAGTACTTC.

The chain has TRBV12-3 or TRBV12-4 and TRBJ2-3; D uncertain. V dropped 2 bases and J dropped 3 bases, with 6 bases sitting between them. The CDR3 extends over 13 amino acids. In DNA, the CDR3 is TGTGCCAGCAGTTTATTTAGGACAGATACGCAGTATTTT. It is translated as CASSLFRTDTQYF.

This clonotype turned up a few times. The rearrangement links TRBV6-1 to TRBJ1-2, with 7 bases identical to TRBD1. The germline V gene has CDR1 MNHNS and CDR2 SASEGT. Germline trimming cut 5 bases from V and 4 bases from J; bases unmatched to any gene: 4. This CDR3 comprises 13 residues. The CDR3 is CASSTDRSYGYTF. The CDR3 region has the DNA TGTGCCAGCAGTACGGACAGGAGCTATGGCTACACCTTC.

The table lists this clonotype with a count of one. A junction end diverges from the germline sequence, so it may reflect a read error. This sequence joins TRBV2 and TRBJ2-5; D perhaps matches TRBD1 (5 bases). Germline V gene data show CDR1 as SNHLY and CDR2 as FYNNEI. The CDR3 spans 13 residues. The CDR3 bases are TGTGCCAGCAGTGGCGTGGGGCAAGAGGCCCAGTACTTC. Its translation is CASSGVGQEAQYF. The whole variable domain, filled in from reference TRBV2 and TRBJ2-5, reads EPEVTQTPSHQVTQMGQEVILRCVPISNHLYFYWYRQILGQKVEFLVSFYNNEISEKSEIFDDQFSVERPDGSNFTLKIRSTKLEDSAMYFCASSGVGQEAQYFGPGTRLLVL.

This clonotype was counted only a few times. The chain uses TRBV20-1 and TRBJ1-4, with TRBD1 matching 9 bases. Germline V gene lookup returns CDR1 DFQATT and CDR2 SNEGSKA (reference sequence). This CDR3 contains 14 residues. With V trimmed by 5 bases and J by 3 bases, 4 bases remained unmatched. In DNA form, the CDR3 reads TGCAGTGCTCCCGGGACAGGGTCTAATGAAAAACTGTTTTTT. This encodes CSAPGTGSNEKLFF.

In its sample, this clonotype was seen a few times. The CDR3, as DNA: TGTGCCAGCAGCAACCGGGACTCCGCCTACGAGCAGTACTTC. It is translated as CASSNRDSAYEQYF. The chain links TRBV7-9 to TRBJ2-7; a possible D gene is TRBD2 (6 bases). This CDR3 is built from 14 residues. Germline V lookup: CDR1 SEHNR, CDR2 FQNEAQ (reference sequence). Trimming shortened V by 5 bases and J by 2 bases, and 13 bases separated the two germline ends.

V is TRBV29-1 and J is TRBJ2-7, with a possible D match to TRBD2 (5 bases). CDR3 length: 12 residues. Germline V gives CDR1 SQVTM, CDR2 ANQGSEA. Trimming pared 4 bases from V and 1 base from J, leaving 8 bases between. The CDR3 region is CSVGRGSYEQYF. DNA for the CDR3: TGCAGCGTTGGTCGAGGGTCCTACGAGCAGTACTTC.

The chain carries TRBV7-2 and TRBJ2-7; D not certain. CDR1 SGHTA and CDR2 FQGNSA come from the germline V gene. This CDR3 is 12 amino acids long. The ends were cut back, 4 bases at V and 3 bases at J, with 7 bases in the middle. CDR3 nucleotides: TGTGCCAGCAGCTATGCGCTCTACGAGCAGTACTTC. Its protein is CASSYALYEQYF.